This T cell receptor (beta chain) was captured in a study of T cells in localized non-small cell lung cancer. Study-level points and caveats: Heterogeneity cannot be ruled out, as sequencing used one tumor region only. Appearance in adjacent lung was seen for a median roughly 50 of the top 100 tumor clones. Measurement of T cell clonality placed uninvolved adjacent lung highest, above the level in tumor.

CDR3 length: 16 amino acids. The V gene lost 3 bases and the J gene lost 0 bases, with 14 bases spanning the gap. The germline V gene encodes CDR1 SNHLY and CDR2 FYNNEI. Sequenced by immunoSEQ multiplex PCR; TCRdb stores in-frame clones only, minus some. The sample consists of tens of thousands of clones, approximately 80% of them appearing once. A remark on this clone: The antigen is undetermined.

This TCR was sampled from a male donor aged 60 or older with stage II lung adenocarcinoma. The sequences come from peripheral blood mononuclear cells, collected before any cancer treatment. V gene TRBV2 combines with J gene TRBJ1-2; no firm D call. The CDR3 coding sequence is TGTGCCAGCAGTGACCGGCGAATGTACGCTAACTATGGCTACACCTTC. Translating gives CASSDRRMYANYGYTF.